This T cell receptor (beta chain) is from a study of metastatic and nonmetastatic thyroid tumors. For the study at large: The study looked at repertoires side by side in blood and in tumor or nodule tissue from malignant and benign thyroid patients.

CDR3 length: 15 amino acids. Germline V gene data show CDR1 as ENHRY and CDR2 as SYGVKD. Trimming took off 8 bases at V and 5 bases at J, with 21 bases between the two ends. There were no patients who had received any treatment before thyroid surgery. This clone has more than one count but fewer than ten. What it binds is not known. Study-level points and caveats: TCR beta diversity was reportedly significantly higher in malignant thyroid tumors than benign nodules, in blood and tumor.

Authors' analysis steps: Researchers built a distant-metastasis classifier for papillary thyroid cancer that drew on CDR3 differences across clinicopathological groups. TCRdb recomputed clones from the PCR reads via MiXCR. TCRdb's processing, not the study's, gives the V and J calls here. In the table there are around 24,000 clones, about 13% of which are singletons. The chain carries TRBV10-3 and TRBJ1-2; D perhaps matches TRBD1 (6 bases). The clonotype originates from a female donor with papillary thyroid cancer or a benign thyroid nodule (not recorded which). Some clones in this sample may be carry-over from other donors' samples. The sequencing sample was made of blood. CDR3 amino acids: CAISTQGSTAYGYTF. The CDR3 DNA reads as TGTGCCATCTCGACGCAGGGGTCAACGGCGTATGGCTACACCTTC.